The source of this T cell receptor beta chain is a study of somatic mutations in cytotoxic T cells in rheumatoid arthritis. Study as a whole: Before any treatment began, about 30 ml EDTA peripheral blood was collected from patients right after diagnosis.

Whole-study results and caveats: Each of about an eighth of the roughly 60 patients had a largest CD8+ clone that made up more than 20% of CD8+ cells. Clonality of CD8+ cells rose with age in rheumatoid arthritis patients but not healthy controls.

Produced via immunoSEQ multiplex PCR; TCRdb's table is partial and in-frame only. The data hold about 8,200 clones, with 70% to 80% observed a single time. Positive magnetic bead selection separated CD4+ and CD8+ cells, and flow cytometry confirmed purity. As to this clone: Its antigen is not identified.

V was shortened by 2 bases and J by 5 bases, with 10 bases between the two germline ends. Germline CDR1 is SGHAT and CDR2 is FQDESV (reference sequence). This CDR3 spans 13 amino acids. The chain carries TRBV11-1 and TRBJ2-7, with TRBD1 as a possible D gene (5 bases). The source is an adult with rheumatoid arthritis. Material for sequencing was CD8+ T cells sorted from blood. CDR3 DNA sequence: TGTGCCAGCAGCTTAACAGGAAAGAACGAGCAGTACTTC. It encodes CASSLTGKNEQYF.